Below, 31 T cell receptor beta chains from the same sample are listed, as sequenced in a study of blood T cell repertoires in COVID-19 (dated by TCRdb to the early 2020s). Receptor amplification or capture employed the immunoSEQ multiplex PCR assay. TCRdb carries this immuneACCESS record with in-frame sequences only. Its versions omit some clonotypes, under half of them owing to an unresolved V gene in the studies checked, with the rest unexplained. Recorded for this sample are over 120,000 clones; approximately 78% of them occurred a single time. 5% to 7% of the sample is taken by the ten largest. Material: PBMCs or T cells enriched from blood (not recorded which). The receptors shown here come from a woman aged 45-59 years who had recovered from COVID-19.

The J gene is TRBJ1-6, the V gene TRBV15; D gene uncertain. Germline V gives CDR1 LNHNV, CDR2 YYDKDF (reference sequence). The CDR3 has 17 amino acids. With 0 bases removed from V and 5 bases from J, the gap between germline ends came to 14 bases. CDR3 DNA sequence: TGTGCCACCAGCAGAGATAAGCGGTCCACTAATAATTCACCCCTCCACTTT. Translating gives CATSRDKRSTNNSPLHF.

V is TRBV28 and J is TRBJ1-1; TRBD1 agrees at 9 bases. Germline V CDR1 and CDR2: MDHEN, SYDVKM. J was trimmed by 5 bases and V by 7 bases; bases with no gene match: 11. This CDR3 has 15 residues. For the CDR3, the DNA is TGTGCCAGCACCGGGGGGGGACAGGGAAATACTGAAGCTTTCTTT. Its protein is CASTGGGQGNTEAFF.

This chain links TRBV2 with TRBJ1-2, with a possible D match to TRBD1 (6 bases). Deletions cut 6 bases from V and 8 bases from J, with 19 bases between. This CDR3 is 14 amino acids long. CDR1 and CDR2 (germline): SNHLY, FYNNEI. CDR3 sequence (DNA): TGTGCCAGCAGGGAATCAGGGGCTTTCTGGGGCTACACCTTC. It is translated as CASRESGAFWGYTF.

The chain couples TRBV4-2 to TRBJ1-3; 7 nucleotides line up with TRBD1. The CDR3 covers 16 residues. The germline V gene encodes CDR1 LGHNA and CDR2 YNFKEQ. J lost 1 base, V lost 2 bases, and 5 bases had no gene match. The CDR3 protein is CASSQPRQGSGNTIYF. The CDR3 DNA is TGTGCCAGCAGCCAACCAAGACAGGGTTCTGGAAACACCATATATTTT.

The V gene is TRBV2, the J gene TRBJ2-1; 7 nucleotides align to TRBD1. Germline lookup yields CDR1 SNHLY and CDR2 FYNNEI. The CDR3 is 13 amino acids. V was clipped by 4 bases and J by 12 bases; unmatched bases: 9. CDR3 bases: TGTGCCAGCAGTGTAGGACAGGAAGGAGTGCAGTTCTTC. Its protein is CASSVGQEGVQFF.

V and J are TRBV23-1 and TRBJ1-3, with D possibly TRBD1 on 6 matching bases. TRBV23-1 is treated as an ORF (open reading frame) with a function not yet certain. With 2 bases removed from V and 0 bases from J, the gap between germline ends came to 11 bases. The CDR3 has 16 amino acids. As DNA, the CDR3 is TGCGCCAGCAGTCAAGGACAGCTGAGCTCTGGAAACACCATATATTTT. It yields the protein CASSQGQLSSGNTIYF.

Only a few counts were recorded for this clone. This rearrangement joins TRBV18 to TRBJ2-1; 11 positions agree with TRBD1. This CDR3 has 16 amino acids. V gave up 6 bases and J gave up 8 bases; unmatched junction bases: 12. Germline assignment: CDR1 KGHSH and CDR2 LQKENI. In DNA, the CDR3 is TGTGCCAGCTCGCCTATGCCGGGACAGGGGGGCTATGAGCAGTTCTTC. Protein sequence: CASSPMPGQGGYEQFF.

The rearrangement uses TRBV20-1 and TRBJ2-1; weak D call: TRBD2 (6 bases). CDR3 length: 13 amino acids. Germline V gives CDR1 DFQATT, CDR2 SNEGSKA (reference sequence). V lost 3 bases to trimming and J lost 12 bases, with 18 bases between them. CDR3 coding DNA: TGCAGTGCTAGTCCCGGGACTGATCAGGGGCAGTTCTTC. Its translation: CSASPGTDQGQFF.

The chain links TRBV2 to TRBJ1-5; TRBD1 aligns across 8 bases. V gave up 6 bases and J gave up 0 bases; unmatched junction bases: 4. The CDR3 sequence is 15 residues long. Germline V gives CDR1 SNHLY, CDR2 FYNNEI. CDR3 nucleotide sequence: TGTGCCAGCAGAAGGACAGGGATTAGCAATCAGCCCCAGCATTTT. Protein product: CASRRTGISNQPQHF.

The chain employs TRBV6-6 and TRBJ1-3; a possible D gene is TRBD1 (5 bases). Germline V gene lookup returns CDR1 MNHNY and CDR2 SVGAGI (reference sequence). Trimming removed 6 bases at V and 4 bases at J, with 13 bases between. The CDR3 spans 14 residues. CDR3 loop: CASSRRGSGNTIYF. The CDR3 DNA reads TGTGCCAGCAGCCGACGGGGGTCGGGAAACACCATATATTTT.

The rearrangement links TRBV15 to TRBJ2-3; 10 bases align to TRBD2. The CDR3 length is 16 residues. Germline CDR1 and CDR2: LNHNV and YYDKDF (reference sequence). The V gene end was trimmed by 0 bases and the J gene end by 8 bases; junction bases not matched to a gene: 8. The chain's CDR3 is CATSRDVAGGVGTQYF. CDR3 coding DNA: TGTGCCACCAGCAGAGACGTAGCGGGGGGTGTCGGTACGCAGTATTTT.

This chain links TRBV5-1 with TRBJ1-1; the D gene is possibly TRBD1 (6 bases). Germline V gives CDR1 SGHRS, CDR2 YFSETQ. The CDR3 totals 14 residues. V lost 4 bases, J lost 0 bases, and 10 bases lay in between. CDR3 nucleotide sequence: TGCGCCAGCAGCCCAGGGGTCATGAACACTGAAGCTTTCTTT. Translation gives CASSPGVMNTEAFF. The full variable domain, its missing parts supplied by reference TRBV5-1 and TRBJ1-1, is KAGVTQTPRYLIKTRGQQVTLSCSPISGHRSVSWYQQTPGQGLQFLFEYFSETQRNKGNFPGRFSGRQFSNSRSEMNVSTLELGDSALYLCASSPGVMNTEAFFGQGTRLTVV.

The chain employs TRBV7-9 and TRBJ1-1, with D possibly matching TRBD1 (6 bases). Germline assignment: CDR1 SEHNR and CDR2 FQNEAQ (reference sequence). The CDR3 is 14 residues long. Trimming stripped 6 bases from V and 8 bases from J, with 19 bases between. CDR3 region: CASRPLGPDREAFF. The CDR3 DNA reads TGTGCCAGCAGACCCTTGGGCCCTGACAGGGAAGCTTTCTTT.

This chain links TRBV6-5 with TRBJ1-1; D is possibly TRBD1 (6 bases). The V gene lost 5 bases and the J gene lost 6 bases, with 16 bases spanning the gap. Per the germline V gene, CDR1 is MNHEY and CDR2 is SVGAGI. The CDR3 consists of 14 residues. CDR3 DNA sequence: TGTGCCAGCAGTACCTCAGGGGCGCAGGCTGAAGCTTTCTTT. Amino acid sequence: CASSTSGAQAEAFF.

The V and J genes are TRBV14 and TRBJ1-2, with 7 bases identical to TRBD1. Germline V gene sequence: CDR1 SGHDN, CDR2 FVKESK. The CDR3 totals 16 residues. The V and J ends lost 4 bases and 8 bases, in that order; junction bases with no gene match: 16. The CDR3 here is CASSPTPGPTGRGYTF. Written as DNA, the CDR3 is TGTGCCAGCAGCCCGACCCCCGGACCGACAGGGAGGGGCTACACCTTC.

The CDR3 sequence: CASSQMAAGTDTQYF. The CDR3 nucleotides read TGTGCCAGCAGCCAAATGGCGGCTGGCACAGATACGCAGTATTTT. The chain employs TRBV3-1 (or the pseudogene TRBV3-2) and TRBJ2-3; D gene uncertain. The CDR3 spans 15 residues. Germline assignment: CDR1 LGHDT and CDR2 YNNKEL (reference sequence). V was pared by 2 bases and J by 1 base, with 10 bases between.

The V call is TRBV19, the J call TRBJ2-7, with 7 positions matching TRBD1. CDR3 length: 13 amino acids. V lost 6 bases, J lost 2 bases, and 4 bases stayed unmatched. Germline CDR1 is LNHDA and CDR2 is SQIVND (reference sequence). CDR3 protein: CASSRQGPYEQYF. The CDR3 DNA follows: TGTGCCAGTAGCCGACAGGGACCCTACGAGCAGTACTTC.

V and J are TRBV19 and TRBJ1-2, with 8 bases fitting TRBD1. There are 14 residues in the CDR3. The V gene end was trimmed by 7 bases and the J gene end by 3 bases; junction bases not matched to a gene: 7. The V gene's germline CDR1 is LNHDA and CDR2 SQIVND (reference sequence). The DNA for the CDR3 is TGTGCCAGTACTTATTCAGGGGGCTACTATGGCTACACCTTC. It translates to CASTYSGGYYGYTF.

In the case of this clone: This specimen includes other DNA sequences encoding the same CDR3. This chain connects TRBV5-1 to TRBJ1-2, with TRBD1 matching over 10 bases. V lost 3 bases and J lost 6; bases outside the gene matches: 2. The CDR3 consists of 13 residues. Germline CDR1 is SGHRS and CDR2 is YFSETQ. DNA for the CDR3: TGCGCCAGCAGCTCGGGGACAGGGGATGGCTACACCTTC. As protein: CASSSGTGDGYTF.

This chain links TRBV7-8 with TRBJ2-7, with TRBD1 matching over 11 bases. The CDR3 totals 13 residues. Unmatched junction bases numbered 4, after V lost 5 bases and J lost 7 bases. Germline CDR1 and CDR2: SGHVS and FQNEAQ. This chain's CDR3 is CASSPGTGGEQYF. CDR3 DNA sequence: TGTGCCAGCAGCCCCGGGACAGGGGGGGAGCAGTACTTC.

This clone appeared a single time. The chain has TRBV15 and TRBJ1-4; TRBD1 is a possible D gene (6 bases). The CDR3 has 16 amino acids. Germline CDR1 LNHNV, CDR2 YYDKDF (reference sequence). With 1 base removed from V and 2 bases from J, the gap between germline ends came to 11 bases. The DNA for the CDR3 is TGTGCCACCAGCAGAGGCCGGACAGTTACTAATGAAAAACTGTTTTTT. It specifies CATSRGRTVTNEKLFF.

The chain carries TRBV28 and TRBJ1-4, with D possibly TRBD1 on 5 matching bases. V dropped 5 bases and J dropped 10 bases, with 17 bases sitting between them. The CDR3 contains 14 residues. CDR1 MDHEN and CDR2 SYDVKM come from the germline V gene. The CDR3 here is CASSLYGGSRKLFF. In DNA, the CDR3 is TGTGCCAGCAGTCTTTACGGGGGGTCTCGAAAACTGTTTTTT.

This chain uses TRBV19 with TRBJ1-5; D is unresolved. Trimming pared 3 bases from V and 4 bases from J, leaving 13 bases between. Germline V lookup: CDR1 LNHDA, CDR2 SQIVND (reference sequence). CDR3 size: 15 residues. The CDR3 sequence is CASSIRFARNQPQHF. CDR3 DNA: TGTGCCAGTAGTATTAGGTTTGCGAGGAATCAGCCCCAGCATTTT.

This clone has a single count. This chain links TRBV27 with TRBJ1-5, with a weak D call TRBD1 (5 bases). CDR3 length equals 17 residues. V was trimmed by 5 bases and J by 0 bases, leaving 17 bases between them. Germline assignment: CDR1 MNHEY and CDR2 SMNVEV (reference sequence). This chain's CDR3 is CASSLRGDVYSNQPQHF. The DNA for the CDR3 is TGTGCCAGCAGTCTACGGGGGGACGTTTATAGCAATCAGCCCCAGCATTTT.

The rearrangement uses TRBV6-6 and TRBJ2-6; 8 nucleotides match TRBD2. V lost 5 bases to trimming and J lost 0 bases; unmatched junction nucleotides: 6. Germline assignment: CDR1 MNHNY and CDR2 SVGAGI (reference sequence). The CDR3 has 17 residues. The CDR3 protein is CASSLAGGNSGANVLTF. The DNA of the CDR3 is TGTGCCAGCAGTCTTGCGGGGGGTAACTCTGGGGCCAACGTCCTGACTTTC.

The V and J genes are TRBV5-4 and TRBJ2-7; 11 positions agree with TRBD2. The CDR3 contains 15 residues. The germline V gene encodes CDR1 SGHNT and CDR2 YYREEE (reference sequence). Losses at the gene ends were 3 bases for V and 7 bases for J; bases not matched to a gene: 9. Written as DNA, the CDR3 is TGTGCCAGCAGCTCCCCTAGGTCTAGCGGGGGGGAGCAGTACTTC. The encoded protein is CASSSPRSSGGEQYF.

This clone appeared a few times. The rearrangement uses TRBV7-8 and TRBJ2-7, with a tentative D call TRBD2 (6 bases). The CDR3 spans 16 residues. CDR1 and CDR2 from the germline V gene are SGHVS and FQNEAQ. Trimming shortened V by 8 bases and J by 3 bases, and 23 bases separated the two germline ends. In DNA form, the CDR3 reads TGTGCCAGCGTCCAGACCCGGGCGGGGCTTAACTACGAGCAGTACTTC. It encodes CASVQTRAGLNYEQYF.

V is TRBV2 and J is TRBJ1-2; D is unclear. Looked up from germline, CDR1 is SNHLY and CDR2 is FYNNEI. V was cut by 6 bases and J by 2 bases, with 13 bases left in between. The CDR3 is made up of 14 amino acids. Written as DNA, the CDR3 is TGTGCCAGCAGCGATATACAGAGAAACTATGGCTACACCTTC. The encoded protein is CASSDIQRNYGYTF.

The chain links TRBV24-1 to TRBJ2-1; 9 bases are a match to TRBD1. CDR3 length: 16 amino acids. Germline loops: CDR1 KGHDR, CDR2 SFDVKD. The ends lost 4 bases at V and 6 bases at J; junction bases unmatched: 9. The CDR3 region is CATSDPDRGFVNEQFF. The CDR3 nucleotides are TGTGCCACCAGTGACCCGGACAGGGGCTTCGTCAATGAGCAGTTCTTC.

The chain uses TRBV11-3 and TRBJ2-7; D is perhaps TRBD2 (5 bases). The V and J ends lost 5 bases and 3 bases respectively, with 26 bases between them. The CDR3 runs to 18 residues. Germline V gene lookup returns CDR1 SGHNT and CDR2 YENEEA. Here the CDR3 DNA reads TGTGCCAGCAGCACCCGGGGTGTTGGTAAAACGAACTTCTACGAGCAGTACGTC. The encoded protein is CASSTRGVGKTNFYEQYV.

This chain uses TRBV19 with TRBJ1-2; 7 nucleotides agree with TRBD1. The CDR3 totals 14 residues. Germline CDR1 reads LNHDA; CDR2 reads SQIVND (reference sequence). V was pared by 3 bases and J by 6 bases, with 7 bases of the junction left unmatched. The CDR3 reads CASSIQGGADGYTF. The CDR3 nucleotides read TGTGCCAGTAGTATCCAGGGGGGAGCAGATGGCTACACCTTC.